A single sample is the source of the 21 T cell receptor beta chains below, sequenced in a study of T cells after yellow fever vaccination. TCRdb used MiXCR to reprocess the 5' RACE reads, holding one entry per CDR3 protein. The data show about 57,000 distinct CDR3 sequences, 7.4% seen once. The sample was CD8+ T cells sorted from PBMCs, taken 15 days after the yellow fever booster vaccination. These receptors were obtained from a man aged 30 to 39 who received the YFV17D yellow fever vaccine.

Many counts were recorded for this clonotype. The V gene is TRBV12-3 or TRBV12-4, the J gene TRBJ2-1, with 10 bases identical to TRBD2. The ends lost 3 bases at V and 0 bases at J; junction bases unmatched: 8. CDR3 length: 18 residues. The CDR3 DNA is TGTGCCAGCAGTTTTAGAGCGGGAGGGGAGAACTCCTACAATGAGCAGTTCTTC. As protein: CASSFRAGGENSYNEQFF.

This clonotype was seen at least ten times. The chain couples TRBV29-1 to TRBJ2-6; 8 bases are a match to TRBD1. V dropped 6 bases and J dropped 0; count of bases not matched to a gene: 10. This CDR3 has 17 amino acids. Germline CDR1 and CDR2: SQVTM and ANQGSEA. The DNA for the CDR3 is TGCAGCGTCCGGAAAGAGGACAGGGTCTCTGGGGCCAACGTCCTGACTTTC. It is translated as CSVRKEDRVSGANVLTF.

At least ten counts were recorded for this clonotype. The rearrangement joins TRBV7-3 to TRBJ2-1; unclear D gene. This CDR3 has 15 amino acids. Trimming left V 1 base short and J 4 bases short, with 11 bases between. Germline V gives CDR1 SGHTA, CDR2 FQGTGA. The CDR3 region is CASSLSSNGYNEQFF. Here the CDR3 DNA reads TGTGCCAGCAGCTTAAGTAGTAATGGTTACAATGAGCAGTTCTTC.

The V and J genes are TRBV6-1 and TRBJ2-1; TRBD2 aligns across 15 bases. Germline CDR1 MNHNS, CDR2 SASEGT. This CDR3 is 16 amino acids long. Germline trimming cut 3 bases from V and 7 bases from J; bases unmatched to any gene: 4. CDR3 coding DNA: TGTGCCAGCAGTGAGGGACTAGCGGGAGGTAAGAATGAGCAGTTCTTC. Its translation is CASSEGLAGGKNEQFF.

This clonotype was detected only a few times. CDR3: CASRSSGVPPPKNIQYF. Here the CDR3 DNA reads TGTGCCAGCAGATCGTCCGGGGTCCCACCCCCCAAAAACATTCAGTACTTC. This sequence joins TRBV28 and TRBJ2-4, with D perhaps matching TRBD2 (5 bases). Looked up from germline, CDR1 is MDHEN and CDR2 is SYDVKM. V dropped 6 bases and J dropped 2 bases, with 20 bases sitting between them. CDR3 length: 17 amino acids.

This clonotype was seen at least ten times. The V gene is TRBV9, the J gene TRBJ2-7; D might be TRBD1 (6 bases). Trimming stripped 3 bases from V and 7 bases from J, with 11 bases between. CDR3 length: 12 amino acids. Per the germline V gene, CDR1 is SGDLS and CDR2 is YYNGEE. CDR3 residues: CASSGTGTEQYF. The CDR3 nucleotides read TGTGCCAGCAGCGGAACCGGGACAGAGCAGTACTTC.

This clonotype was counted between two and nine times. The chain has TRBV19 and TRBJ2-1; D is ambiguous. The CDR3 covers 11 residues. Per germline, CDR1 LNHDA and CDR2 SQIVND (reference sequence). V lost 6 bases, J lost 16 bases, and 16 bases lay in between. The chain's CDR3 is CASRSGVHGFF. The CDR3 DNA reads TGTGCCAGTAGGAGTGGGGTCCATGGCTTCTTC. Supplemented by reference TRBV19 and TRBJ2-1, the full variable domain reads DGGITQSPKYLFRKEGQNVTLSCEQNLNHDAMYWYRQDPGQGLRLIYYSQIVNDFQKGDIAEGYSVSREKKESFPLTVTSAQKNPTAFYLCASRSGVHGFFGPGTRLTVL.

This clonotype occurred many times. The chain uses TRBV27 and TRBJ2-7; weak D call: TRBD1 (5 bases). Germline-derived CDR1 and CDR2 are MNHEY and SMNVEV (reference sequence). This CDR3 region has 14 residues. V was pared by 6 bases and J by 2 bases, with 14 bases between. The CDR3 here is CASSWGQEPYEQYF. CDR3 bases: TGTGCCAGCAGCTGGGGCCAGGAGCCCTACGAGCAGTACTTC.

This clonotype occurred many times. V gene TRBV6-2 or TRBV6-3 combines with J gene TRBJ2-1, with 8 bases lining up with TRBD2. CDR3 size: 11 residues. Per the germline V gene, CDR1 is MNHEY and CDR2 is SVGEGT. Trimming at V came to 11 bases and at J to 6 bases, leaving 3 bases not matched to a gene. The CDR3 sequence: CAVGTSNEQFF. Here the CDR3 DNA reads TGTGCCGTCGGGACTAGCAATGAGCAGTTCTTC.

This clonotype was recorded at least ten times. The chain combines TRBV6-5 with TRBJ2-3; D is undetermined. CDR3 size: 13 residues. The germline CDR1 and CDR2 sequences are MNHEY and SVGAGI. Trimming removed 0 bases from V and 5 bases from J, with 6 bases in between. CDR3 DNA: TGTGCCAGCAGTTACTCTTTTGTAGATACGCAGTATTTT. Translation: CASSYSFVDTQYF.

There are many counts of this clonotype. The chain combines TRBV20-1 with TRBJ2-1; 7 bases line up with TRBD1. J lost 6 bases, V lost 6 bases, and 5 bases had no gene match. CDR3 length: 12 amino acids. CDR1 is DFQATT and CDR2 is SNEGSKA in the germline V gene (reference sequence). The CDR3 coding sequence is TGCAGTGCCCAGGGGGAGATCAATGAGCAGTTCTTC. The encoded protein is CSAQGEINEQFF.

The chain has TRBV21-1 and TRBJ2-1; the listed D gene, TRBD2, was not tested against the DNA. TRBV21-1 is a recognized pseudogene. This CDR3 comprises 16 residues. This CDR3 reads CASSKGGGRWDGEQFF. Here the CDR3 DNA reads TGTGCCAGCAGCAAAGGCGGCGGGAGATGGGACGGGGAGCAGTTCTTC.

This clonotype has at least ten counts. J is TRBJ1-1 and V is TRBV10-1; the D gene is possibly TRBD1 (5 bases). V was shortened by 2 bases and J by 4 bases, with 11 bases between the two germline ends. This CDR3 region has 14 residues. CDR1 is WNHNN, CDR2 SYGVQD, per germline (reference sequence). The CDR3 DNA sequence: TGCGCCAGCAGTGAGGCTGGGACGGGCACTGAAGCTTTCTTT. This sequence encodes CASSEAGTGTEAFF.

This clonotype occurred many times. The V call is TRBV5-1, the J call TRBJ2-7, with TRBD1 identical over 9 bases. V was clipped by 4 bases and J by 2 bases; unmatched bases: 4. CDR3 length equals 14 residues. Germline lookup yields CDR1 SGHRS and CDR2 YFSETQ. The CDR3 DNA follows: TGCGCCAGCAGCCCTACAGGGGGCCCCTACGAGCAGTACTTC. As protein: CASSPTGGPYEQYF. Based on the CDR3 plus reference TRBV5-1 and TRBJ2-7, the full variable domain is KAGVTQTPRYLIKTRGQQVTLSCSPISGHRSVSWYQQTPGQGLQFLFEYFSETQRNKGNFPGRFSGRQFSNSRSEMNVSTLELGDSALYLCASSPTGGPYEQYFGPGTRLTVT.

This clonotype rates as medium-sized. The chain joins TRBV3-1 to TRBJ2-7; D is uncertain. This CDR3 region has 14 residues. Germline-derived CDR1 and CDR2 are LGHDT and YNNKEL (reference sequence). The germline V and J ends were trimmed by 7 bases and 0 bases, with 13 bases remaining between them. The CDR3 region has the DNA TGTGCCAGCAAGCCGACGGGCAGCTCCTACGAGCAGTACTTC. It yields the protein CASKPTGSSYEQYF.

This clonotype was detected many times. The chain carries TRBV7-9 and TRBJ2-5; no definite D call. The CDR3 length is 15 residues. Germline-derived CDR1 and CDR2 are SEHNR and FQNEAQ (reference sequence). Trimming took 6 bases from V and 5 from J, leaving 19 bases between them. CDR3 in amino acids: CASRLPGPKEETQYF. The DNA for the CDR3 is TGTGCCAGCAGGTTACCGGGCCCCAAGGAGGAGACCCAGTACTTC.

The sample holds many counts of this clonotype. The chain couples TRBV6-5 to TRBJ1-1; D gene ambiguous. The CDR3 has 13 amino acids. V shed 3 bases and J shed 6 bases, with 11 bases lying between them. Germline CDR1 MNHEY, CDR2 SVGAGI. As DNA, the CDR3 is TGTGCCAGCAGTTATTTTGTTGGGTCTGAAGCTTTCTTT. It translates to CASSYFVGSEAFF.

This clonotype was seen at least ten times. This chain links TRBV9 with TRBJ2-2, with D perhaps given as TRBD1 or TRBD2 (7 bases each). Germline CDR1 and CDR2: SGDLS and YYNGEE. The CDR3 has 16 residues. Deletions cut 4 bases from V and 6 bases from J, with 19 bases between. The CDR3 is CASSSGGGGAAGELFF. DNA of the CDR3: TGTGCCAGCAGCTCCGGGGGAGGGGGCGCAGCCGGGGAGCTGTTTTTT.

This clonotype was seen many times. The V and J genes are TRBV6-5 and TRBJ1-1, with D possibly being TRBD1 (5 bases). CDR3 length equals 14 residues. Germline V gene lookup returns CDR1 MNHEY and CDR2 SVGAGI. The ends were cut back, 6 bases at V and 1 base at J, with 12 bases in the middle. CDR3 loop: CASRAGTGNTEAFF. The CDR3, as DNA: TGTGCCAGCAGGGCCGGGACGGGGAACACTGAAGCTTTCTTT.

This clonotype was detected ten times or more. The chain has TRBV20-1 and TRBJ2-7; D gene ambiguous. The germline CDR1 and CDR2 sequences are DFQATT and SNEGSKA (reference sequence). V was shortened by 0 bases and J by 3 bases, with 12 bases between the two germline ends. The CDR3 length is 14 residues. The CDR3 coding sequence is TGCAGTGCTAGAGATGCCAAAGTGGACTACGAGCAGTACTTC. Amino acid sequence: CSARDAKVDYEQYF.

Ten or more counts support this clonotype. The chain employs TRBV20-1 and TRBJ2-7; 7 nucleotides match TRBD1. CDR1 and CDR2 (germline): DFQATT, SNEGSKA (reference sequence). V lost 5 bases to trimming and J lost 0 bases; unmatched junction nucleotides: 7. The CDR3 spans 14 residues. This CDR3 is CSAEGGRFSYEQYF. The CDR3 region has the DNA TGCAGTGCTGAAGGGGGCCGTTTCTCCTACGAGCAGTACTTC.